This entry lists 12 T cell receptor beta chains sequenced from one sample in a study of Graves' ophthalmopathy and Graves' hyperthyroidism. Investigators amplified TCR beta CDR3 regions from RNA transcripts. The workflow started with a first-round RT-PCR run with HTBI primers and then moved on to a second-round multiplex PCR. MiXCR, applied by TCRdb to the multiplex PCR reads, yields one record per CDR3 protein. The data hold 45,000 to 60,000 distinct CDR3 sequences, with approximately 50% observed a single time. Sequencing was carried out using peripheral blood. These receptors all come from an adult woman with Graves' ophthalmopathy.

The table lists this clonotype with many counts. This rearrangement joins TRBV7-9 to TRBJ1-1; a possible D gene is TRBD1 (6 bases). V was clipped by 4 bases and J by 5 bases, with 20 bases between them. This CDR3 spans 16 amino acids. Germline V gene data show CDR1 as SEHNR and CDR2 as FQNEAQ (reference sequence). The CDR3 DNA reads TGTGCCAGCAGCTACCGGAGCGGGGGCGGTAGGACTGAAGCTTTCTTT. As protein: CASSYRSGGGRTEAFF.

Regarding this clonotype: The germline gene is not matched at one end of the junction; a read error may be the cause. This rearrangement joins TRBV19 to TRBJ1-5; possibly TRBD1 for D (5 bases). This CDR3 has 15 amino acids. CDR1 and CDR2 (germline): LNHDA, SQIVND (reference sequence). The CDR3 nucleotides are TGTGCCAGTAGTTTCCATTCAGGGAGCAATCGGCCCCAGCATTTT. Residues: CASSFHSGSNRPQHF.

The gene calls are TRBV5-5 and TRBJ2-7, with D perhaps TRBD2 (6 bases). The CDR3 is made up of 15 amino acids. V dropped 4 bases and J dropped 2 bases, with 16 bases sitting between them. Germline values: CDR1 SGHKS, CDR2 YYEKEE (reference sequence). As DNA, the CDR3 is TGTGCCAGCAGCCTGGACTATCAAATCACCTACGAGCAGTACTTC. Its translation: CASSLDYQITYEQYF.

This clonotype has just one count. The gene calls are TRBV9 and TRBJ1-4; D remains ambiguous. Germline V gene data show CDR1 as SGDLS and CDR2 as YYNGEE. The CDR3 spans 18 residues. Deletions cut 0 bases from V and 8 bases from J, with 23 bases between. In DNA form, the CDR3 reads TGTGCCAGCAGCGTAGCTAGCGGGAGCCGGGGTGGAAGGGAAAAACTGTTTTTT. This sequence encodes CASSVASGSRGGREKLFF.

This clonotype has a count of ten or more. A much larger clone is a single base away; this may be a read error. The CDR3: CASRHYEGNEQYF. CDR3 bases: TGTGCCAGCAGACACTACGAGGGGAACGAGCAGTACTTC. The chain employs TRBV4-2 and TRBJ2-7; either TRBD1 or TRBD2 may fit D (5 bases each). The CDR3 is made up of 13 amino acids. The ends were cut back, 6 bases at V and 5 bases at J, with 14 bases in the middle. Per the germline V gene, CDR1 is LGHNA and CDR2 is YNFKEQ.

This clonotype has a count of ten or more. This chain joins TRBV20-1 and TRBJ2-7; D may correspond to TRBD1 or TRBD2 (5 bases each). Per the germline V gene, CDR1 is DFQATT and CDR2 is SNEGSKA (reference sequence). Between the trimmed V and J ends, which lost 6 bases and 2 bases, there was a span of 17 bases. The length of the CDR3 is 14 residues. This CDR3 is CSADPGRATYEQYF. The CDR3 DNA reads TGCAGTGCGGACCCGGGACGCGCCACCTACGAGCAGTACTTC.

The V gene is TRBV15, the J gene TRBJ1-4, with no clear D. This CDR3 is 15 amino acids long. Germline CDR1 LNHNV, CDR2 YYDKDF (reference sequence). V shed 1 base and J shed 2 bases, with 8 bases lying between them. CDR3 amino acids: CATSRALGTNEKLFF. CDR3 nucleotide sequence: TGTGCCACCAGCAGAGCTCTTGGGACTAATGAAAAACTGTTTTTT.

This clonotype was counted many times. The rearrangement uses TRBV12-5 and TRBJ2-7; TRBD1 aligns across 10 bases. V shed 2 bases, J shed 3 bases, and the junction held 10 bases outside the gene matches. Germline CDR1 reads LGHNT; CDR2 reads FRNRAP. CDR3 size: 17 residues. The CDR3 spells CASGLSMTGTGVYEQYF. CDR3 nucleotides: TGTGCTAGTGGTTTGTCCATGACCGGGACAGGGGTCTACGAGCAGTACTTC.

The V call is TRBV20-1, the J call TRBJ2-1; 8 nucleotides match TRBD2. J lost 6 bases, V lost 4 bases, and 8 bases had no gene match. Germline CDR1 reads DFQATT; CDR2 reads SNEGSKA (reference sequence). The CDR3 sequence is 14 residues long. In DNA form, the CDR3 reads TGCAGTGCTACAGCCGGGAGGGTGATCAATGAGCAGTTCTTC. This gives the protein CSATAGRVINEQFF.

About this clonotype itself: Its ends do not fully match the called genes, so a read error is possible. The J gene is TRBJ2-3, the V gene TRBV20-1, with TRBD2 matching over 9 bases. CDR1 and CDR2 from the germline V gene are DFQATT and SNEGSKA (reference sequence). The CDR3 loop spans 17 amino acids. The chain's CDR3 is CGAERRLADKLTDTQYF. The CDR3 nucleotides read TGCGGTGCTGAACGGAGACTAGCGGATAAACTCACAGATACGCAGTATTTT.

This clonotype was seen at least ten times. At one boundary the junction diverges from the germline segment, which might be a read error. The genes are TRBV28 and TRBJ1-4; maybe TRBD1 (6 bases). The CDR3 totals 16 residues. CDR1 is MDHEN, CDR2 SYDVKM, per germline. CDR3 sequence: CASSPLEGNRAEILFF. In DNA form, the CDR3 reads TGTGCCAGCAGTCCCTTAGAGGGGAACAGGGCCGAAATACTGTTTTTT.

Comment on this clonotype: A much larger clone differs from this one at a single base, so this may be a read error. CDR3 loop: CASSQGTPRNGQYF. CDR3 bases: TGTGCCAGCAGCCAAGGGACCCCCCGGAATGGGCAGTACTTC. V gene TRBV3-1 combines with J gene TRBJ2-7; unclear D gene. The germline CDR1 and CDR2 sequences are LGHDT and YNNKEL (reference sequence). With 1 base removed from V and 9 bases from J, the gap between germline ends came to 16 bases. The CDR3 is 14 amino acids.